The 28 T cell receptor beta chains listed next were all sequenced from one sample in a study of blood T cell repertoires in COVID-19. The method was immunoSEQ multiplex PCR; TCRdb's version includes in-frame clones alone and lacks a portion of them. The sample has 100,000 to 120,000 clones; about nine tenths are singletons. Sample: peripheral blood. The receptors originated from a human donor in a cohort sampled during active COVID-19.

Only one count was recorded for this clone. V and J are TRBV20-1 and TRBJ2-1, with TRBD1 matching over 8 bases. The CDR3 runs 14 residues. Per germline, CDR1 DFQATT and CDR2 SNEGSKA (reference sequence). Losses at the gene ends were 3 bases for V and 8 bases for J; bases not matched to a gene: 9. CDR3 loop: CSASSGRGRDEQFF. The CDR3 bases are TGCAGTGCTAGTAGCGGCAGGGGGCGGGATGAGCAGTTCTTC.

V is TRBV6-6 and J is TRBJ2-3; TRBD2 matches at 9 bases. V lost 10 bases, J lost 5 bases, and 7 bases stayed unmatched. The CDR3 has 13 residues. From germline, CDR1 is MNHNY and CDR2 SVGAGI (reference sequence). The CDR3 nucleotides are TGTGCCACTAGCGGGAACTTTGTAGATACGCAGTATTTT. It translates to CATSGNFVDTQYF.

This clone came up a few times. The chain links TRBV28 to TRBJ1-2; no clear D gene. CDR1 MDHEN and CDR2 SYDVKM come from the germline V gene. Between the trimmed V and J ends, which lost 5 bases and 8 bases, there was a span of 15 bases. The CDR3 extends over 13 amino acids. CDR3 sequence reads: CASSLTSRGGYTF. CDR3 DNA sequence: TGTGCCAGCAGTCTGACATCTAGAGGGGGCTACACCTTC.

The genes are TRBV5-1 and TRBJ2-5, with D possibly matching TRBD2 (5 bases). CDR1 is SGHRS and CDR2 is YFSETQ in the germline V gene. V was clipped by 0 bases and J by 1 base, with 16 bases between them. The CDR3 is made up of 17 amino acids. The CDR3 DNA reads as TGCGCCAGCAGCTTGGGCCTGGGGAGCGGAACCCAAGAGACCCAGTACTTC. It is translated as CASSLGLGSGTQETQYF.

The V and J genes are TRBV5-1 and TRBJ2-1; the match to TRBD2 covers 7 bases. Per the germline V gene, CDR1 is SGHRS and CDR2 is YFSETQ. The CDR3 runs 16 residues. V was pared by 3 bases and J by 9 bases, with 15 bases of the junction left unmatched. The CDR3 DNA reads as TGCGCCAGCAGCTCGGGGGTGGAGGGCGGGAGTACTGAGCAGTTCTTC. Amino acids: CASSSGVEGGSTEQFF.

J is TRBJ1-2 and V is TRBV21-1; the D call of TRBD1 is as the table states it, not checked on the DNA. TRBV21-1 is assigned pseudogene status. The CDR3 has 14 residues. The CDR3 nucleotides are TGTGCCAGTAGGCGAGGGGGCCGTCCCTATGGCTACACCTTC. Its protein is CASRRGGRPYGYTF.

This clone was observed a few times. The J gene is TRBJ2-7, the V gene TRBV11-2, with 7 bases fitting TRBD2. With 3 bases clipped from V and 2 bases from J, the junction kept 1 base outside the gene matches. The germline CDR1 and CDR2 sequences are SGHAT and FQNNGV. This CDR3 spans 13 amino acids. CDR3: CASSLGGTYEQYF. The CDR3 DNA follows: TGTGCCAGCAGCTTGGGGGGGACCTACGAGCAGTACTTC.

This clone was seen once. The V and J genes are TRBV5-4 and TRBJ1-1; no definite D call. V gave up 5 bases and J gave up 6 bases, with 14 bases separating them. The CDR3 sequence is 13 residues long. Looked up from germline, CDR1 is SGHNT and CDR2 is YYREEE (reference sequence). The CDR3 DNA sequence: TGTGCCAGCAGGGCTGAGGGAAGTGCTGAAGCTTTCTTT. Translation gives CASRAEGSAEAFF.

This sequence joins TRBV10-2 and TRBJ2-1; D is ambiguous. The CDR3 sequence is 11 residues long. V was shortened by 6 bases and J by 7 bases, with 7 bases between the two germline ends. Germline values: CDR1 WSHSY, CDR2 SAAADI. As DNA, the CDR3 is TGCGCCAGCAGCGCGAGGAATGAGCAGTTCTTC. This translates into CASSARNEQFF.

The chain is built from TRBV29-1 and TRBJ2-7; TRBD1 matches 8 bases. With 6 bases clipped from V and 2 bases from J, the junction kept 12 bases outside the gene matches. Germline V gene lookup returns CDR1 SQVTM and CDR2 ANQGSEA. CDR3 length: 15 amino acids. The CDR3 is CSVAGGVGGAYEQYF. Written as DNA, the CDR3 is TGCAGCGTGGCAGGGGGCGTAGGTGGGGCCTACGAGCAGTACTTC.

This chain connects TRBV11-2 to TRBJ2-4, with 8 positions matching TRBD1. Per germline, CDR1 SGHAT and CDR2 FQNNGV. Trimming removed 5 bases from V and 0 bases from J; junction bases left unmatched: 6. The CDR3 length is 16 residues. CDR3 DNA sequence: TGTGCCAGCAGCCCTGGACAGGGTCAAGCCAAAAACATTCAGTACTTC. It translates to CASSPGQGQAKNIQYF. Full variable domain (rest looked up from reference TRBV11-2 and TRBJ2-4): EAGVAQSPRYKIIEKRQSVAFWCNPISGHATLYWYQQILGQGPKLLIQFQNNGVVDDSQLPKDRFSAERLKGVDSTLKIQPAKLEDSAVYLCASSPGQGQAKNIQYFGAGTRLSVL.

This clone was seen more than once but under ten times. V is TRBV6-5 and J is TRBJ1-5; the D gene is possibly TRBD1 (6 bases). Germline V gene sequence: CDR1 MNHEY, CDR2 SVGAGI. The V end was cut by 1 base, the J end by 7 bases, with 11 bases between. This CDR3 contains 14 residues. The CDR3 nucleotides read TGTGCCAGCAGTTACTGGGCAGGGGAACAGCCCCAGCATTTT. Translated, it gives CASSYWAGEQPQHF.

The chain carries TRBV30 and TRBJ2-2; 12 bases fit TRBD1. CDR1 is GTSNPN and CDR2 is SVGIG in the germline V gene (reference sequence). The length of the CDR3 is 17 residues. V lost 3 bases to trimming and J lost 0 bases; unmatched junction nucleotides: 5. The DNA for the CDR3 is TGTGCCTGGAGAAGCGGGACAGGGGGCACGAACACCGGGGAGCTGTTTTTT. It encodes CAWRSGTGGTNTGELFF.

This chain links TRBV11-2 with TRBJ1-1, with D possibly being TRBD1 (5 bases). The V gene lost 5 bases and the J gene lost 3 bases, with 13 bases spanning the gap. This CDR3 is 14 amino acids long. The V gene's germline CDR1 is SGHAT and CDR2 FQNNGV. CDR3 loop: CASSPGVDDTEAFF. Written as DNA, the CDR3 is TGTGCCAGCAGCCCGGGGGTTGATGACACTGAAGCTTTCTTT. Full variable domain (remainder filled in from reference TRBV11-2 and TRBJ1-1): EAGVAQSPRYKIIEKRQSVAFWCNPISGHATLYWYQQILGQGPKLLIQFQNNGVVDDSQLPKDRFSAERLKGVDSTLKIQPAKLEDSAVYLCASSPGVDDTEAFFGQGTRLTVV.

The chain joins TRBV19 to TRBJ1-5, with D tentatively TRBD1 (5 bases). Germline V gene sequence: CDR1 LNHDA, CDR2 SQIVND (reference sequence). The V end was cut by 6 bases, the J end by 7 bases, with 22 bases between. CDR3 size: 16 residues. The CDR3: CASRTPGGGEKQPQHF. DNA of the CDR3: TGTGCCAGTAGGACCCCGGGGGGAGGGGAAAAACAGCCCCAGCATTTT.

Turning to this clone: Mismatch with germline at one junction end may stem from a read error. The J gene is TRBJ2-3, the V gene TRBV9; 8 nucleotides match TRBD2. The CDR3 sequence is 16 residues long. CDR1 is SGDLS and CDR2 is YYNGEE in the germline V gene. This CDR3 reads CARSLGGGSGTDTQYF. CDR3 nucleotide sequence: TGTGCCCGCAGCCTCGGGGGGGGGAGCGGCACAGATACGCAGTATTTT. The full variable domain, in which reference TRBV9 and TRBJ2-3 provide the parts outside the CDR3, is DSGVTQTPKHLITATGQRVTLRCSPRSGDLSVYWYQQSLDQGLQFLIQYYNGEERAKGNILERFSAQQFPDLHSELNLSSLELGDSALYFCARSLGGGSGTDTQYFGPGTRLTVL.

The rearrangement uses TRBV19 and TRBJ2-7, with 9 bases identical to TRBD1. The J segment lost 7 bases and the V segment lost 8 bases, leaving 9 bases of the junction unmatched. CDR1 and CDR2 from the germline V gene are LNHDA and SQIVND (reference sequence). The CDR3 covers 13 residues. CDR3 amino acids: CASGGQGSPEQYF. CDR3 DNA: TGTGCCAGTGGGGGACAGGGTTCTCCGGAGCAGTACTTC.

The chain has TRBV6-5 and TRBJ1-5; D remains ambiguous. The V end was cut by 10 bases, the J end by 2 bases, with 15 bases between. Germline values: CDR1 MNHEY, CDR2 SVGAGI. CDR3 size: 14 residues. CDR3 DNA sequence: TGTGCCACCACGAACTTAATGGGCAATCAGCCCCAGCATTTT. Its protein product is CATTNLMGNQPQHF.

The V and J genes are TRBV6-1 and TRBJ2-2; the D gene is possibly TRBD2 (7 bases). Germline V gene lookup returns CDR1 MNHNS and CDR2 SASEGT. The V and J ends lost 0 bases and 7 bases respectively, with 9 bases between them. This CDR3 is 14 amino acids long. CDR3 loop: CASSEAGGGGELFF. The DNA for the CDR3 is TGTGCCAGCAGTGAAGCAGGGGGGGGCGGGGAGCTGTTTTTT.

The genes are TRBV13 and TRBJ2-5; 9 nucleotides line up with TRBD2. This CDR3 comprises 14 residues. V shed 2 bases and J 3 bases; nucleotides not matched to a gene: 1. Germline V gene lookup returns CDR1 PRHDT and CDR2 FYEKMQ (reference sequence). The CDR3 nucleotides read TGTGCCAGCAGCTTAAAGCGGGAGGAAGAGACCCAGTACTTC. This gives the protein CASSLKREEETQYF.

The rearrangement uses TRBV19 and TRBJ2-1, with a possible D match to TRBD1 (7 bases). V was pared by 3 bases and J by 5 bases, with 23 bases between. Germline assignment: CDR1 LNHDA and CDR2 SQIVND (reference sequence). The CDR3 has 18 amino acids. The CDR3 here is CASSMAGGSLRPNNEQFF. The CDR3 DNA follows: TGTGCCAGTAGTATGGCAGGGGGGTCTTTGAGGCCGAACAATGAGCAGTTCTTC. Supplemented by reference TRBV19 and TRBJ2-1, the full variable domain reads DGGITQSPKYLFRKEGQNVTLSCEQNLNHDAMYWYRQDPGQGLRLIYYSQIVNDFQKGDIAEGYSVSREKKESFPLTVTSAQKNPTAFYLCASSMAGGSLRPNNEQFFGPGTRLTVL.

This sequence joins TRBV10-3 and TRBJ2-2, with 9 bases lining up with TRBD1. The junction had 7 bases not matched to a gene; V was cut back by 6 bases and J by 8 bases. In germline, CDR1 is ENHRY, CDR2 SYGVKD. The CDR3 is made up of 14 amino acids. The CDR3 sequence: CAIRGQGGQGELFF. The CDR3 coding sequence is TGTGCCATCAGGGGACAGGGCGGACAAGGGGAGCTGTTTTTT.

The chain links TRBV5-1 to TRBJ2-7; 7 bases align to TRBD1. J was trimmed by 6 bases and V by 4 bases; bases with no gene match: 10. The length of the CDR3 is 14 residues. The germline gives CDR1 SGHRS, CDR2 YFSETQ. The CDR3 bases are TGCGCCAGCAGCCCCGGGACAGATTTCGTCGAGCAGTACTTC. Translation: CASSPGTDFVEQYF.

The rearrangement uses TRBV4-1 and TRBJ1-1, with a weak D call TRBD1 (6 bases). With 1 base removed from V and 2 bases from J, the gap between germline ends came to 14 bases. Looked up from germline, CDR1 is MGHRA and CDR2 is YSYEKL. The CDR3 covers 16 residues. The CDR3 loop reads CASSQASGVGNTEAFF. CDR3 nucleotides: TGCGCCAGCAGCCAAGCATCAGGGGTGGGAAACACTGAAGCTTTCTTT.

The rearrangement links TRBV9 to TRBJ2-3, with D unresolved. Per germline, CDR1 SGDLS and CDR2 YYNGEE. Trimming cost V 3 bases and J 5 bases, with 22 bases left between them. The CDR3 spans 17 residues. CDR3 protein: CASSASRLLPNKDTQYF. CDR3 DNA sequence: TGTGCCAGCAGCGCCTCCCGACTTCTCCCCAACAAAGATACGCAGTATTTT.

This chain joins TRBV14 and TRBJ1-1; a possible D gene is TRBD1 (5 bases). In germline, CDR1 is SGHDN, CDR2 FVKESK. Trimming shortened V by 6 bases and J by 4 bases, and 12 bases separated the two germline ends. The CDR3 sequence is 13 residues long. As DNA, the CDR3 is TGTGCCAGCAGGAGGTCCGGGGGCACTGAAGCTTTCTTT. Amino acids: CASRRSGGTEAFF.

The chain carries TRBV5-1 and TRBJ2-2; perhaps TRBD2 as D (7 bases). The V end lost 4 bases, the J end lost 3 bases, and 10 bases lay between the germline ends. The CDR3 runs to 14 residues. The germline CDR1 and CDR2 sequences are SGHRS and YFSETQ. For the CDR3, the DNA is TGCGCCAGCAGCGGGGGGGCGCACACCGGGGAGCTGTTTTTT. Its protein is CASSGGAHTGELFF.

The V gene is TRBV28, the J gene TRBJ1-1; the D gene is possibly TRBD1 (5 bases). The CDR3 contains 11 residues. Germline V gives CDR1 MDHEN, CDR2 SYDVKM. With 8 bases removed from V and 9 bases from J, the gap between germline ends came to 13 bases. CDR3 nucleotide sequence: TGTGCCAGCGATGCGGGACGCCAAGCTTTCTTT. Translation gives CASDAGRQAFF.